The present TCR beta chain was sequenced within a study of cytotoxic CD8 clonotypes in ibrutinib-treated CLL. The wider study: Response sampling came at median around eleven months of treatment, ranging 6 to 36 months. Findings and limits, study-wide: Collection times varied between progressing and sustained-remission patients. Clonality went higher at ibrutinib response and then dropped back toward baseline at progression.

A remark on this clone: Its specificity is unknown.

V lost 4 bases and J lost 2, with 8 bases in between. The CDR3 contains 13 residues. Germline lookup yields CDR1 KGHSH and CDR2 LQKENI. Sequencing was performed with immunoSEQ multiplex PCR; in TCRdb, only in-frame clones are kept and a portion is missing. The table records around 77,000 clones, more than 70% of them present only once. The clonotype comes from a human donor with chronic lymphocytic leukemia. The sample in question was PBMCs, obtained at disease progression, from a patient treated with ibrutinib. The chain has TRBV18 and TRBJ1-2, with a possible D match to TRBD1 (5 bases). CDR3 region: CASSQQENYGYTF. The CDR3 DNA reads as TGTGCCAGCTCACAACAGGAAAACTATGGCTACACCTTC.